The next 3 T cell receptor beta chains were all read from a single sample in a study of shared clonotypes between healthy human individuals. This table comes from immunoSEQ multiplex PCR, and its TCRdb copy is limited to in-frame clones, with some not included. This table has some 480,000 clones, around 80% appearing once. Sequenced sample: PBMCs. The source of these receptors is a woman aged 40 to 50 in good health. Some clones in this sample may be carry-over from other donors' samples.

The rearrangement joins TRBV7-8 to TRBJ1-5; tentative D call: TRBD1 (6 bases). CDR1 and CDR2 (germline): SGHVS, FQNEAQ. V was clipped by 4 bases and J by 8 bases, with 9 bases between them. This CDR3 has 12 amino acids. The CDR3 is CASSSRGEPQHF. CDR3 DNA: TGTGCCAGCAGCTCTAGGGGGGAGCCCCAGCATTTT.

V usage is TRBV2 and J usage is TRBJ2-7; TRBD1 is a possible D gene (7 bases). The V gene lost 6 bases and the J gene lost 4 bases, with 13 bases spanning the gap. Looked up from germline, CDR1 is SNHLY and CDR2 is FYNNEI. The CDR3 spans 13 residues. The CDR3 coding sequence is TGTGCCAGCAGCCCAGGGGGGCCGTACGAGCAGTACTTC. Its protein product is CASSPGGPYEQYF.

In the case of this clone: The same CDR3 can be traced to other DNA sequences in this sample. V gene TRBV4-3 combines with J gene TRBJ2-6; D gene uncertain. The CDR3 is 15 amino acids. Trimming took off 0 bases at V and 0 bases at J, with 3 bases between the two ends. The germline V gene encodes CDR1 LGHNA and CDR2 YSLEER. The CDR3: CASSQDTSGANVLTF. Written as DNA, the CDR3 is TGCGCCAGCAGCCAAGACACCTCTGGGGCCAACGTCCTGACTTTC.